These T cell receptor beta chains were read from a single sample in a study of OX40 agonist ivuxolimab in advanced cancers. Only in-frame clones appear in the TCRdb table, and some are missing; sequencing was by immunoSEQ multiplex PCR. This sample yields roughly 75,000 clones, of which about nine tenths are seen a single time; 6.2% belongs to the top ten. Material: CD4+ or CD8+ T cells sorted from blood, obtained in a trial of the OX40 agonist ivuxolimab. The receptors shown here come from an adult with an advanced solid tumor such as melanoma, head and neck, liver or kidney cancer. Both conserved end residues are part of each CDR3. A D gene is named only where the DNA matches it firmly. Some rows have no size entry. The others give once, few or many, or a class for an expanded clone.

j_gene: TRBJ1-5
abundance: .
v_gene: TRBV28
d_gene: TRBD1
CDR3nt: TGTGCCAGCAGACGCAAGACAGGGCCTAGCAATCAGCCCCAGCATTTT
CDR3aa: CASRRKTGPSNQPQHF

j_gene: TRBJ1-2
abundance: .
v_gene: TRBV7-2
d_gene: .
CDR3nt: TGTGCCAGCAGCTTAAGGGGGTCCGGCTACACCTTC
CDR3aa: CASSLRGSGYTF

j_gene: TRBJ2-2
abundance: .
v_gene: TRBV19
d_gene: TRBD2
CDR3nt: TGTGCCAGTAGTATCGGGACTACGAACACCGGGGAGCTGTTTTTT
CDR3aa: CASSIGTTNTGELFF

j_gene: TRBJ1-5
abundance: .
v_gene: TRBV19
d_gene: .
CDR3nt: TGTGCCAGTAGTATAGCCAGCGATAGCAATCAGCCCCAGCATTTT
CDR3aa: CASSIASDSNQPQHF

j_gene: TRBJ1-5
abundance: .
v_gene: TRBV6-6
d_gene: .
CDR3nt: TGTGCCAGCAGCCGTGGGGCAGGCTACAATCAGCCCCAGCATTTT
CDR3aa: CASSRGAGYNQPQHF

j_gene: TRBJ2-1
abundance: .
v_gene: TRBV11-3
d_gene: TRBD2
CDR3nt: TGTGCCAGCAGCAGCCTAGCGGGGGGTAATGAGCAGTTCTTC
CDR3aa: CASSSLAGGNEQFF

j_gene: TRBJ1-1
abundance: .
v_gene: TRBV7-2
d_gene: .
CDR3nt: TGTGCCAGCAGCTTAAAGGTGAACACTGAAGCTTTCTTT
CDR3aa: CASSLKVNTEAFF

j_gene: TRBJ1-1
abundance: .
v_gene: TRBV5-1
d_gene: TRBD1
CDR3nt: TGCGCCAGCAGCCGGGACAGGGGGAACACTGAAGCTTTCTTT
CDR3aa: CASSRDRGNTEAFF

j_gene: TRBJ1-5
abundance: once
v_gene: TRBV4-1
d_gene: TRBD1
CDR3nt: TGCGCCAGCAGCCGGGACAGGACGAATCAGCCCCAGCATTTT
CDR3aa: CASSRDRTNQPQHF

j_gene: TRBJ2-2
abundance: .
v_gene: TRBV29-1
d_gene: TRBD1
CDR3nt: TGCAGCGGGGGAAAAGGGGGCGTTGGCACCGGGGAGCTGTTTTTT
CDR3aa: CSGGKGGVGTGELFF

j_gene: TRBJ2-2
abundance: .
v_gene: TRBV2
d_gene: TRBD2
CDR3nt: TGTGCCAGCAGGGGCGCGGGAGGGAGGACCGGGGAGCTGTTTTTT
CDR3aa: CASRGAGGRTGELFF

j_gene: TRBJ1-2
abundance: .
v_gene: TRBV5-1
d_gene: .
CDR3nt: TGCGCCAGCAGCTCCGAGGGGAGGTACGGCTACACCTTC
CDR3aa: CASSSEGRYGYTF

j_gene: TRBJ2-5
abundance: .
v_gene: TRBV28
d_gene: .
CDR3nt: TGTGCCAGCAGTTTATGGGGAGGGACCCAGTACTTC
CDR3aa: CASSLWGGTQYF

j_gene: TRBJ2-7
abundance: .
v_gene: TRBV6-5
d_gene: .
CDR3nt: TGTGCCAGCAGGGCTAGCTCCTACGAGCAGTACTTC
CDR3aa: CASRASSYEQYF

j_gene: TRBJ1-2
abundance: .
v_gene: TRBV19
d_gene: TRBD1
CDR3nt: TGTGCCAGTAGGGACAGGGGACGTGGCTACACCTTC
CDR3aa: CASRDRGRGYTF

j_gene: TRBJ1-5
abundance: .
v_gene: TRBV7-2
d_gene: .
CDR3nt: TGTGCCAGCAGCTTCGGACAGTCATATCAGCCCCAGCATTTT
CDR3aa: CASSFGQSYQPQHF

j_gene: TRBJ2-1
abundance: .
v_gene: TRBV7-6
d_gene: .
CDR3nt: TGTGCCAGCAGCCTATTGATAAGCGATGAGCAGTTCTTC
CDR3aa: CASSLLISDEQFF

j_gene: TRBJ1-2
abundance: .
v_gene: TRBV5-1
d_gene: TRBD1
CDR3nt: TGCGCCAGCAGCCCAGGACAGGAAAGGAGTGGCTACACCTTC
CDR3aa: CASSPGQERSGYTF

j_gene: TRBJ2-3
abundance: .
v_gene: TRBV14
d_gene: TRBD1
CDR3nt: TGTGCCAGCAGCCTCCGGACAGGGGGGACAGATACGCAGTATTTT
CDR3aa: CASSLRTGGTDTQYF

j_gene: TRBJ1-5
abundance: .
v_gene: TRBV6-4
d_gene: .
CDR3nt: TGTGCCAGCAGAACCTCAGGGGACGGTCAGCCCCAGCATTTT
CDR3aa: CASRTSGDGQPQHF

j_gene: TRBJ2-7
abundance: .
v_gene: TRBV4-3
d_gene: .
CDR3nt: TGCGCCAGCAGCCAACTTCTGACGAGCTCCTACGAGCAGTACTTC
CDR3aa: CASSQLLTSSYEQYF

j_gene: TRBJ2-1
abundance: .
v_gene: TRBV15
d_gene: TRBD2
CDR3nt: TGTGCCACCAGCCCTCGTAGCGGGAGCGGAAATGAGCAGTTCTTC
CDR3aa: CATSPRSGSGNEQFF

j_gene: TRBJ1-4
abundance: .
v_gene: TRBV6-1
d_gene: TRBD1
CDR3nt: TGTGCCAGCAGCCAGACAGGGCGGGATGAAAAACTGTTTTTT
CDR3aa: CASSQTGRDEKLFF

j_gene: TRBJ2-7
abundance: .
v_gene: TRBV7-2
d_gene: .
CDR3nt: TGTGCCAGCAGCTTAGGTCCAGGGGCAAACTACGAGCAGTACTTC
CDR3aa: CASSLGPGANYEQYF

j_gene: TRBJ1-1
abundance: .
v_gene: TRBV5-4
d_gene: .
CDR3nt: TGTGCCAGCAGCTTTGGGGGACAACTGAACACTGAAGCTTTCTTT
CDR3aa: CASSFGGQLNTEAFF

j_gene: TRBJ2-1
abundance: .
v_gene: TRBV11-3
d_gene: .
CDR3nt: TGTGCCAGCAGCTTAGATCCCTATGAGCAGTTCTTC
CDR3aa: CASSLDPYEQFF

j_gene: TRBJ1-5
abundance: once
v_gene: TRBV19
d_gene: TRBD1
CDR3nt: TGTGCCAGTCGGAACAGGGGAATGGATCAGCCCCAGCATTTT
CDR3aa: CASRNRGMDQPQHF

j_gene: TRBJ1-2
abundance: .
v_gene: TRBV6-1
d_gene: .
CDR3nt: TGTGCCAGCAGTGAAGGACTCGGCAACTATGGCTACACCTTC
CDR3aa: CASSEGLGNYGYTF

j_gene: TRBJ2-1
abundance: .
v_gene: TRBV19
d_gene: .
CDR3nt: TGTGCCAGTAGTCGGGAAGTATACAATGAGCAGTTCTTC
CDR3aa: CASSREVYNEQFF

j_gene: TRBJ2-1
abundance: .
v_gene: TRBV7-2
d_gene: .
CDR3nt: TGTGCCAGCTTGAGGGACTCGGCACCCAATGAGCAGTTCTTC
CDR3aa: CASLRDSAPNEQFF

j_gene: TRBJ2-4
abundance: .
v_gene: TRBV6-5
d_gene: .
CDR3nt: TGTGCCAGCAGTTACTCAGGGGCTGGCAAAAACATTCAGTACTTC
CDR3aa: CASSYSGAGKNIQYF

j_gene: TRBJ1-3
abundance: once
v_gene: TRBV11-2
d_gene: TRBD1
CDR3nt: TGTGCCACGGTCGAACGGGCTGGGACAGGGGTTGGAAACACCATATATTTT
CDR3aa: CATVERAGTGVGNTIYF

j_gene: TRBJ1-1
abundance: .
v_gene: TRBV7-9
d_gene: .
CDR3nt: TGTGCCAGCAGCTTATGGGGAAAGGGCACTGAAGCTTTCTTT
CDR3aa: CASSLWGKGTEAFF

j_gene: TRBJ2-3
abundance: .
v_gene: TRBV6-6
d_gene: .
CDR3nt: TGTGCCAGCAGTTACTCTAGTGCTAGCACAGATACGCAGTATTTT
CDR3aa: CASSYSSASTDTQYF

j_gene: TRBJ2-5
abundance: .
v_gene: TRBV28
d_gene: .
CDR3nt: TGTGCCAGCAGTTTTGCACAAGAGACCCAGTACTTC
CDR3aa: CASSFAQETQYF

j_gene: TRBJ2-2
abundance: .
v_gene: TRBV10-2
d_gene: .
CDR3nt: TGCGCCAGCAGGAGCGGATCGAACACCGGGGAGCTGTTTTTT
CDR3aa: CASRSGSNTGELFF

j_gene: TRBJ1-2
abundance: .
v_gene: TRBV30
d_gene: .
CDR3nt: TGTGCCTGGAGTACCGGGGTCGCAAACTATGGCTACACCTTC
CDR3aa: CAWSTGVANYGYTF

j_gene: TRBJ2-4
abundance: .
v_gene: TRBV5-1
d_gene: .
CDR3nt: TGCGCCAGCAGCGGGGGCTTTAGACTAGCCAAAAACATTCAGTACTTC
CDR3aa: CASSGGFRLAKNIQYF

j_gene: TRBJ2-4
abundance: .
v_gene: TRBV20-1
d_gene: .
CDR3nt: TGCAGTGCTAGGCCAGAAAACATTCAGTACTTC
CDR3aa: CSARPENIQYF

j_gene: TRBJ2-7
abundance: .
v_gene: TRBV27
d_gene: TRBD1
CDR3nt: TGTGCCAGCGGCCCCCGACAGGGCAAAGTACTTTACGATGAGCAGTACTTC
CDR3aa: CASGPRQGKVLYDEQYF

j_gene: TRBJ2-3
abundance: .
v_gene: TRBV5-5
d_gene: .
CDR3nt: TGTGCCAGCAGCTTGAGCGGCCCAGATACGCAGTATTTT
CDR3aa: CASSLSGPDTQYF

j_gene: TRBJ2-1
abundance: .
v_gene: TRBV7-6
d_gene: .
CDR3nt: TGTGCCAGCAGCTTCACTTACAATGAGCAGTTCTTC
CDR3aa: CASSFTYNEQFF